These T cell receptor beta chains were read from a single sample in a study of blood T cell repertoires in COVID-19. Assay used: immunoSEQ multiplex PCR; TCRdb lists only in-frame clones, some missing. The table has about 180,000 clones, 80% to 90% seen once. Sequences were obtained from PBMCs or T cells enriched from blood (not recorded which). These receptors were obtained from a man aged 45-65 years who had recovered from COVID-19. CDR3s include the opening cysteine and the closing phenylalanine or tryptophan. A D gene is named only where the DNA matches it firmly. Clone size is stated in some rows and not others, as once, few, many or a class when expanded.

TRBJ1-3 TRBV18 TRBD1 14 - CASSPGQGFDTIYF TGTGCCAGCTCACCGGGACAGGGGTTCGACACCATATATTTT
TRBJ1-1 TRBV7-2 - 15 - CASSLYAGKNTEAFF TGTGCCAGCAGCTTATACGCAGGGAAGAACACTGAAGCTTTCTTT
TRBJ2-3 TRBV7-8 - 15 once CASRPTEAVTDTQYF TGTGCCAGCAGACCCACGGAGGCCGTAACAGATACGCAGTATTTT
TRBJ2-5 TRBV7-9 - 15 once CASSLDPSEGETQYF TGTGCCAGCAGCTTAGATCCTAGCGAGGGGGAGACCCAGTACTTC
TRBJ1-1 TRBV11-1 - 16 - CASSLDLSLGGTEAFF TGTGCCAGCAGCTTAGATCTCTCTTTGGGGGGCACTGAAGCTTTCTTT
TRBJ2-7 TRBV27 - 14 - CASSLVDSLYEQYF TGTGCCAGCAGTTTAGTAGATAGCCTCTACGAGCAGTACTTC
TRBJ1-2 TRBV25-1 TRBD1 14 few CASSEYRGHYGYTF TGTGCCAGCAGTGAATACAGGGGGCACTATGGCTACACCTTC
TRBJ1-2 TRBV6-5 - 13 - CASSPGANYGYTF TGTGCCAGCAGCCCCGGGGCTAACTATGGCTACACCTTC
TRBJ2-5 TRBV5-1 TRBD2 16 - CASSLALTSGPEAQYF TGCGCCAGCAGCTTAGCCCTGACTAGCGGGCCCGAGGCCCAGTACTTC
TRBJ1-5 TRBV5-6 TRBD1 17 - CASSFMMGTGGSQPQHF TGTGCCAGCAGCTTTATGATGGGGACAGGGGGCAGTCAGCCCCAGCATTTT
TRBJ1-2 TRBV19 TRBD1 14 - CASKDRGLPYGYTF TGTGCCAGCAAGGACAGGGGTCTCCCCTATGGCTACACCTTC
TRBJ1-4 TRBV5-1 TRBD1 15 - CASSLGGTVNEKLFF TGCGCCAGCAGCTTGGGGGGGACAGTTAATGAAAAACTGTTTTTT
TRBJ2-3 TRBV11-2 TRBD2 18 - CASSPGTSGAARSDTQYF TGTGCCAGCAGCCCGGGGACTAGCGGGGCCGCACGATCAGATACGCAGTATTTT
TRBJ1-2 TRBV5-4 TRBD1 14 - CASRAGDRGHGYTF TGTGCCAGCAGAGCGGGGGACAGGGGCCATGGCTACACCTTC
TRBJ1-2 TRBV18 TRBD1 15 - CASSPDRDRGYGYTF TGTGCCAGCTCACCTGACCGGGACAGGGGCTATGGCTACACCTTC
TRBJ2-3 TRBV5-6 TRBD2 13 - CASSLVTSGTQYF TGTGCCAGCAGCTTGGTGACTAGCGGGACGCAGTATTTT
TRBJ2-4 TRBV5-1 TRBD1 16 - CASSLGTGLAKNIQYF TGCGCCAGCAGCTTGGGGACAGGTCTAGCCAAAAACATTCAGTACTTC
TRBJ1-4 TRBV7-8 - 15 once CASSLWGVTNEKLFF TGTGCCAGCAGCTTATGGGGGGTAACTAATGAAAAACTGTTTTTT
TRBJ2-1 TRBV29-1 TRBD1 16 - CSVTGTGGGSYNEQFF TGCAGCGTGACCGGGACAGGGGGCGGCTCCTACAATGAGCAGTTCTTC
TRBJ2-3 TRBV27 - 14 - CASSYGSSTDTQYF TGTGCCAGCAGTTACGGGAGTAGCACAGATACGCAGTATTTT
TRBJ1-1 TRBV19 - 13 - CASHNRVGTEAFF TGTGCCAGCCACAACAGGGTAGGCACTGAAGCTTTCTTT
TRBJ1-6 TRBV2 - 14 - CATAKDRGDSPLHF TGTGCCACCGCGAAGGACAGAGGCGATTCACCCCTCCACTTT
TRBJ1-5 TRBV5-1 TRBD1 14 - CASRDGTGDQPQHF TGCGCCAGCAGGGATGGGACAGGGGATCAGCCCCAGCATTTT
TRBJ1-2 TRBV5-1 - 16 - CASSPVGGPRWDGYTF TGCGCCAGCAGCCCAGTGGGAGGTCCTCGGTGGGATGGCTACACCTTC
TRBJ2-5 TRBV7-8 - 16 few CASSSAARRIQETQYF TGTGCCAGCAGCTCGGCCGCTAGGCGGATCCAAGAGACCCAGTACTTC
TRBJ2-5 TRBV20-1 - 11 - CSARVRETQYF TGCAGTGCTAGAGTTCGGGAGACCCAGTACTTC
TRBJ2-1 TRBV10-3 TRBD2 16 - CAISGLAGGSTKEQFF TGTGCCATCAGTGGACTAGCGGGGGGGTCTACAAAGGAGCAGTTCTTC
TRBJ2-1 TRBV10-3 - 14 - CATQGQSSYNEQFF TGTGCCACCCAAGGACAATCCTCTTACAATGAGCAGTTCTTC
TRBJ1-1 TRBV3-1/TRBV3-2 - 13 once CASSQTSRTEAFF TGTGCCAGCAGCCAAACCAGCAGGACTGAAGCTTTCTTT
TRBJ1-3 TRBV9 - 16 - CASSVGPGTSGNTIYF TGTGCCAGCAGCGTAGGTCCAGGAACCTCTGGAAACACCATATATTTT
TRBJ2-7 TRBV4-1 TRBD1 15 few CASSQPFEGAHEQYF TGCGCCAGCAGCCAACCTTTCGAGGGGGCCCACGAGCAGTACTTC
TRBJ2-7 TRBV6-6 TRBD1 15 - CASRSPGQGLYEQYF TGTGCCAGCAGATCTCCGGGACAGGGACTTTACGAGCAGTACTTC
TRBJ1-5 TRBV5-5 TRBD1 14 - CASSLDRVNQPQHF TGTGCCAGCAGCCTGGACAGGGTTAATCAGCCCCAGCATTTT
TRBJ2-2 TRBV7-8 - 15 - CASSFQRAGTGELFF TGTGCCAGCAGCTTCCAAAGAGCCGGCACCGGGGAGCTGTTTTTT
TRBJ2-7 TRBV5-1 TRBD2 15 - CASSVRLAGEYEQYF TGCGCCAGCAGCGTCCGACTAGCGGGGGAATACGAGCAGTACTTC
TRBJ1-2 TRBV5-4 TRBD1 17 - CASNRGVGDPRRYGYTF TGTGCCAGCAACAGGGGGGTCGGCGACCCCCGACGGTATGGCTACACCTTC